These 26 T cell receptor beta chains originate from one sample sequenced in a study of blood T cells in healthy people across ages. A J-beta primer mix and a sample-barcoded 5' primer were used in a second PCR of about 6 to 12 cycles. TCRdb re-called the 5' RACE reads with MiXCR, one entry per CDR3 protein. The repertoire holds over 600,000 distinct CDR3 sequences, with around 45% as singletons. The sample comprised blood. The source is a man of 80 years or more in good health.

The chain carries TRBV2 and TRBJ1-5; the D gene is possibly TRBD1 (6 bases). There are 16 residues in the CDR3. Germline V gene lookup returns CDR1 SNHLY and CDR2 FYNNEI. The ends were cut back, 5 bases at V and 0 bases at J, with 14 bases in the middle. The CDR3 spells CASSTFGGNSNQPQHF. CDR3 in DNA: TGTGCCAGCAGTACGTTTGGGGGCAATAGCAATCAGCCCCAGCATTTT.

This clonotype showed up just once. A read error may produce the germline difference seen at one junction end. CDR3 sequence reads: CVSSSTDSSMGGENNEQYF. CDR3 bases: TGTGTCAGCAGCTCCACCGACTCTAGCATGGGAGGGGAAAACAATGAGCAGTACTTC. V gene TRBV7-3 combines with J gene TRBJ2-5, with TRBD2 matching over 7 bases. The CDR3 is 19 residues long. Germline lookup yields CDR1 SGHTA and CDR2 FQGTGA.

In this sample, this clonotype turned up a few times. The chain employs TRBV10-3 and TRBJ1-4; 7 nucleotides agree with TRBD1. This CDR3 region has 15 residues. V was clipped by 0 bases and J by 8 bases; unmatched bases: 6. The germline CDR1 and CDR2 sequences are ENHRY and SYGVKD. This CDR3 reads CAISESSRGSEKLFF. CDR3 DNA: TGTGCCATCAGTGAGTCGAGCAGGGGGTCCGAAAAACTGTTTTTT.

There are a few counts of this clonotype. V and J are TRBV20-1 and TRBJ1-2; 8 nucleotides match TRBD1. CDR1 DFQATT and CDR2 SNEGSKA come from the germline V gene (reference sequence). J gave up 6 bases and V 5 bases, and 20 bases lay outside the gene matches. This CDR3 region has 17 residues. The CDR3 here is CSAPFYRDRSIVDGYTF. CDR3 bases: TGCAGTGCTCCCTTTTACCGGGACAGGTCGATTGTGGATGGCTACACCTTC.

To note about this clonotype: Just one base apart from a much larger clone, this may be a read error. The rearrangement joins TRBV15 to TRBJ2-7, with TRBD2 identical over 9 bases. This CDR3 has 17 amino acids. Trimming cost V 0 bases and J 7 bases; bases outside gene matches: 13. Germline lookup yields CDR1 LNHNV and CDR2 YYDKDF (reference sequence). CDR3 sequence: CATSREASGTLYNEQYF. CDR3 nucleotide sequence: TGTGCCACCAGCAGAGAAGCTAGCGGGACACTCTACAATGAGCAGTACTTC.

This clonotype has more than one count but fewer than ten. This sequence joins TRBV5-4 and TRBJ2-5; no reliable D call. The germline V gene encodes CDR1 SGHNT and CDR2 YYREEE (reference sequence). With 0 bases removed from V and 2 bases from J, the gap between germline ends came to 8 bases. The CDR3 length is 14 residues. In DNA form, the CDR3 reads TGTGCCAGCAGCTTGGGGTGGGCGCAAGAGACCCAGTACTTC. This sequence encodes CASSLGWAQETQYF. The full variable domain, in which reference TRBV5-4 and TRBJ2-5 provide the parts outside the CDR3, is ETGVTQSPTHLIKTRGQQVTLRCSSQSGHNTVSWYQQALGQGPQFIFQYYREEENGRGNFPPRFSGLQFPNYSSELNVNALELDDSALYLCASSLGWAQETQYFGPGTRLLVL.

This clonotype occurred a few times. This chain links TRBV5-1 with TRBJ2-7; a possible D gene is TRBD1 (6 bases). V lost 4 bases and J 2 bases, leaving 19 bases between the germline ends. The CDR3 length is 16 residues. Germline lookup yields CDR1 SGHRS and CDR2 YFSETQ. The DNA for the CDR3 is TGCGCCAGCAGCATATCTGGGACAAATCGGGCCTACGAGCAGTACTTC. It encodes CASSISGTNRAYEQYF.

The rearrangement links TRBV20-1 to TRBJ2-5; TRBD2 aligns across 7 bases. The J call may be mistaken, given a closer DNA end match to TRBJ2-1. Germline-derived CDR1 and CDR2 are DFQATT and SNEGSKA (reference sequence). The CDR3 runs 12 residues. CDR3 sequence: CSAISGEETQFF. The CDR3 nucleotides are TGCAGTGCCATCAGCGGGGAAGAGACCCAGTTCTTC.

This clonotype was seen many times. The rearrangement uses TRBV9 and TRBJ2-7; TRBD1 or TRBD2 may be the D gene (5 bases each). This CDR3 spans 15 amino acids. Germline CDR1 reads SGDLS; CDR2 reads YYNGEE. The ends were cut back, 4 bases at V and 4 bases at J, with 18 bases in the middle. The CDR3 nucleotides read TGTGCCAGCAGCCCCACTGGGACGCGAGGGTACGAGCAGTACTTC. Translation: CASSPTGTRGYEQYF.

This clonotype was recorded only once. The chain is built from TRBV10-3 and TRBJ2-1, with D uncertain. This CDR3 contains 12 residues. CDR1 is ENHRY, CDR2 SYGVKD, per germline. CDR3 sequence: CAIGERLGEQFF. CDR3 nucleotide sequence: TGTGCGATCGGCGAAAGACTTGGCGAGCAGTTCTTC.

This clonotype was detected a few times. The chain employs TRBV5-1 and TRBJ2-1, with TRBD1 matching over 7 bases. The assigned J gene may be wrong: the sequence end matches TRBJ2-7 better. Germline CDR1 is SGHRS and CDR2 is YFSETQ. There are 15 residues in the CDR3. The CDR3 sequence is CASSLEGGKDNEQYF. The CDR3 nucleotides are TGCGCCAGCAGCTTGGAAGGGGGCAAGGACAATGAGCAGTACTTC.

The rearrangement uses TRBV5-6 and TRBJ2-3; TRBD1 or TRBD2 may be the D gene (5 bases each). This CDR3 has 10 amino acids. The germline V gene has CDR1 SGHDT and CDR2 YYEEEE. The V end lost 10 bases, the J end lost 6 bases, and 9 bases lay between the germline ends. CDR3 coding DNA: TGTGCCGCCGGGGCGGATACGCAGTATTTT. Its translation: CAAGADTQYF.

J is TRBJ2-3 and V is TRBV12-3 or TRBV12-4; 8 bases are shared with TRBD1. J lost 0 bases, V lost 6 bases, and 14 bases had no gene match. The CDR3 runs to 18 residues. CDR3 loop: CASSRRQGTVSSTDTQYF. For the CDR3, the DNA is TGTGCCAGCAGCCGAAGACAGGGGACTGTCTCTAGCACAGATACGCAGTATTTT.

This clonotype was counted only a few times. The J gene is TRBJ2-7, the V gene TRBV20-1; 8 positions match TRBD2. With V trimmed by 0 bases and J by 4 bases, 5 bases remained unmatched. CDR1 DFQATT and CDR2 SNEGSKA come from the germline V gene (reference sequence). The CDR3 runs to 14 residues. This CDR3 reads CSARDRTSGYEQYF. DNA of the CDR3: TGCAGTGCTAGAGATCGTACTAGCGGATACGAGCAGTACTTC.

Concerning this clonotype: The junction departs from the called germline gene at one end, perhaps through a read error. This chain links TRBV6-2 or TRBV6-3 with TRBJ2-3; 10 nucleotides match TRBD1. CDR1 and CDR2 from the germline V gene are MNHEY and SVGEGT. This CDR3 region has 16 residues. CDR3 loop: CACSYLSGTGEDTQYF. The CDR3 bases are TGTGCCTGCAGTTACCTAAGCGGGACAGGGGAAGATACGCAGTATTTT.

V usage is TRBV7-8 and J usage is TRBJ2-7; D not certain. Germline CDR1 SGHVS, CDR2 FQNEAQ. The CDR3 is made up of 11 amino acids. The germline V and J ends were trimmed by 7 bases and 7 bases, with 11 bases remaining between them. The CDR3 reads CASTYSNEQYF. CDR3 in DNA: TGTGCCAGCACCTACTCCAATGAGCAGTACTTC.

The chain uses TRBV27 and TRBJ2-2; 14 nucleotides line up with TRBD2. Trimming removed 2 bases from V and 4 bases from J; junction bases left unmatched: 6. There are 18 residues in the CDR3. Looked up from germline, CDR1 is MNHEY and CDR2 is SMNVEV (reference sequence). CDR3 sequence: CASSLATSGRVATGELFF. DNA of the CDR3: TGTGCCAGCAGTTTAGCGACTAGCGGGAGGGTGGCCACCGGGGAGCTGTTTTTT.

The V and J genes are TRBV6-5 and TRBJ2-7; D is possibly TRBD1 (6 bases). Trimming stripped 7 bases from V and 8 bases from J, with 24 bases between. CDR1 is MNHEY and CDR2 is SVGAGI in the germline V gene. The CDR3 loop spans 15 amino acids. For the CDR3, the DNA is TGTGCCAGCACCCAAGAACAGGGAACTTTTTATAAGCAGTACTTC. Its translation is CASTQEQGTFYKQYF.

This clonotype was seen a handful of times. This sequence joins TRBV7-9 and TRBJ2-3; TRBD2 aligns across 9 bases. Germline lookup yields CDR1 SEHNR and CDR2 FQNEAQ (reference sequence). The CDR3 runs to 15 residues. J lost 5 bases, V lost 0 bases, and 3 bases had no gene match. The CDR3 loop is CASSLAGGRGDTQYF. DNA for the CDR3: TGTGCCAGCAGCTTAGCTGGCGGGAGGGGAGATACGCAGTATTTT.

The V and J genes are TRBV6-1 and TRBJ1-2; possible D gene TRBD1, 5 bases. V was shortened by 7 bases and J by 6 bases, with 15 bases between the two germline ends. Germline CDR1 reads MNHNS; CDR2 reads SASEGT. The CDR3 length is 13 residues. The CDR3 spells CASMRFGGNGYTF. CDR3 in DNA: TGTGCCAGCATGAGGTTCGGGGGGAATGGCTACACCTTC.

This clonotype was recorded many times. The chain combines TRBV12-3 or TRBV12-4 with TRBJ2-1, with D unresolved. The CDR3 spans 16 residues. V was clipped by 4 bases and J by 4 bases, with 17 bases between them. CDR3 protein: CASSSPTKNPYNEQFF. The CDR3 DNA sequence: TGTGCCAGCAGTTCGCCTACGAAGAATCCATACAATGAGCAGTTCTTC.

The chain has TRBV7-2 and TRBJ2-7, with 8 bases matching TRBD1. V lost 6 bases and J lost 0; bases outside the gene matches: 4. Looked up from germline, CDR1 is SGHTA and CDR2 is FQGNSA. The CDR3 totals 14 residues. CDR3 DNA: TGTGCCAGCAGGGCGGACAGGGCCTCCTACGAGCAGTACTTC. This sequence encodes CASRADRASYEQYF.

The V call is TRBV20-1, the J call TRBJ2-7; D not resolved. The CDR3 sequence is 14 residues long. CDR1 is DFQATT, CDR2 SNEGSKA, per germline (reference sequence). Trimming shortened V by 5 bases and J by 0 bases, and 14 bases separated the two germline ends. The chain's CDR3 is CSARRPASSYEQYF. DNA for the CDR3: TGCAGTGCTCGACGACCGGCAAGCTCCTACGAGCAGTACTTC.

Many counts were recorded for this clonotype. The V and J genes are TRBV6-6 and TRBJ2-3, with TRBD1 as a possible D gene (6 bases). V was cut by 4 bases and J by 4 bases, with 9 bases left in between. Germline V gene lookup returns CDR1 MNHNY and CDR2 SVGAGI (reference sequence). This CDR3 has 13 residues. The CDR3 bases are TGTGCCAGCAGTTTACAGGGTTCAGATACGCAGTATTTT. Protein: CASSLQGSDTQYF.

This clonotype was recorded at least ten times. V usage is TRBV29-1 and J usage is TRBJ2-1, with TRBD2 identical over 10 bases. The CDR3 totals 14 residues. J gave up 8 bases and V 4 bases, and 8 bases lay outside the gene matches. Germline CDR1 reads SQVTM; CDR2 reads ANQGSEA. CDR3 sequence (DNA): TGCAGCGTTGTACGGCTAGCGGGAGTTGATGAGCAGTTCTTC. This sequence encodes CSVVRLAGVDEQFF.

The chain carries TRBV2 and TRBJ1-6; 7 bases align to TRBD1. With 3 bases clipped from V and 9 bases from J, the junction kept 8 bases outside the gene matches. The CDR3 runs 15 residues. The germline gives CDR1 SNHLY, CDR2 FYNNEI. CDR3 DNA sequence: TGTGCCAGCAGTGATCTTGGCCAGGGGGTTTCACCCCTCCACTTT. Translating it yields CASSDLGQGVSPLHF.